The 27 T cell receptor beta chains below all came from one sample that was sequenced in a study of HIV-infected patients and healthy controls. cDNA was made from around 0.5 ug RNA using alpha and beta constant primers. Separate chain-specific third strand synthesis with multiplexing indices produced the alpha and beta libraries. MiXCR, applied by TCRdb to the 5' RACE reads, yields one record per CDR3 protein. The repertoire holds 14,000 or so distinct CDR3 sequences, with around 12% as singletons. Follow-up blood was drawn about 14 weeks, roughly three months, after antiretroviral therapy began. The repertoire came from unfractionated whole blood and reflected all unsorted peripheral T cells. The input for sequencing was blood, taken during antiretroviral therapy. These receptors were obtained from an adult with HIV infection. The donor label of this sample is uncertain.

This clonotype came up many times. The chain is built from TRBV30 and TRBJ1-3; 8 bases align to TRBD1. Germline V gives CDR1 GTSNPN, CDR2 SVGIG (reference sequence). V gave up 5 bases and J gave up 3 bases; unmatched junction bases: 3. This CDR3 is 13 amino acids long. CDR3 residues: CAWGQGFGNTIYF. CDR3 nucleotides: TGTGCCTGGGGACAGGGCTTTGGAAACACCATATATTTT.

This clonotype was observed a few times. The chain links TRBV9 to TRBJ1-1; D perhaps matches TRBD1 (5 bases). Germline values: CDR1 SGDLS, CDR2 YYNGEE. V dropped 0 bases and J dropped 4 bases, with 10 bases sitting between them. This CDR3 spans 14 amino acids. CDR3 sequence reads: CASSVVPGGTEAFF. The CDR3 DNA sequence: TGTGCCAGCAGCGTAGTTCCCGGGGGCACTGAAGCTTTCTTT.

The chain recombines TRBV3-1 with TRBJ2-5; no definite D call. The CDR3 runs to 12 residues. Trimming stripped 7 bases from V and 5 bases from J, with 11 bases between. The germline V gene has CDR1 LGHDT and CDR2 YNNKEL (reference sequence). The CDR3 reads CASNLGIETQYF. The CDR3 DNA sequence: TGTGCCAGCAACCTGGGGATTGAGACCCAGTACTTC.

This clonotype occurred many times. The J gene is TRBJ1-6, the V gene TRBV7-8, with no clear D. Germline V lookup: CDR1 SGHVS, CDR2 FQNEAQ. V was pared by 5 bases and J by 6 bases, with 14 bases between. The CDR3 contains 15 residues. CDR3 DNA: TGTGCCAGCAGCAGTAGCGCCGTGCCTAATTCACCCCTCCACTTT. Translating gives CASSSSAVPNSPLHF.

This clonotype was observed many times. The chain carries TRBV3-1 and TRBJ1-3; 11 bases fit TRBD1. V gave up 4 bases and J gave up 4 bases; unmatched junction bases: 3. The CDR3 contains 15 residues. Germline assignment: CDR1 LGHDT and CDR2 YNNKEL (reference sequence). CDR3 sequence reads: CASSPRTGGGNTIYF. CDR3 nucleotides: TGTGCCAGCAGCCCCCGGACAGGGGGCGGAAACACCATATATTTT. Full variable domain (remainder filled in from reference TRBV3-1 and TRBJ1-3): DTAVSQTPKYLVTQMGNDKSIKCEQNLGHDTMYWYKQDSKKFLKIMFSYNNKELIINETVPNRFSPKSPDKAHLNLHINSLELGDSAVYFCASSPRTGGGNTIYFGEGSWLTVV.

This clonotype was seen repeatedly, ten times or more. The chain has TRBV29-1 and TRBJ2-1; TRBD2 aligns across 8 bases. The CDR3 covers 15 residues. Losses at the gene ends were 6 bases for V and 4 bases for J; bases not matched to a gene: 11. From germline, CDR1 is SQVTM and CDR2 ANQGSEA. This chain's CDR3 is CSVGRAGVGYNEQFF. The CDR3 DNA is TGCAGCGTGGGAAGAGCGGGAGTGGGATACAATGAGCAGTTCTTC.

This clonotype has ten or more counts. J is TRBJ2-5 and V is TRBV18; 7 nucleotides agree with TRBD1. V lost 4 bases and J lost 3; bases outside the gene matches: 2. The CDR3 runs 13 residues. Germline assignment: CDR1 KGHSH and CDR2 LQKENI. CDR3 sequence: CASSQGQKETQYF. The CDR3 coding sequence is TGTGCCAGCTCACAGGGACAGAAAGAGACCCAGTACTTC.

There are a few counts of this clonotype. This sequence joins TRBV6-5 and TRBJ1-2, with D perhaps TRBD1 (5 bases). Trimming removed 2 bases at V and 2 bases at J, with 9 bases between. The CDR3 consists of 14 residues. The germline V gene has CDR1 MNHEY and CDR2 SVGAGI. The CDR3, as DNA: TGTGCCAGCAGTTACGGAGGACACAACTATGGCTACACCTTC. It specifies CASSYGGHNYGYTF.

This clonotype was counted ten times or more. The gene calls are TRBV5-6 and TRBJ2-1; D possibly corresponds to TRBD2 (5 bases). The CDR3 runs 11 residues. The germline CDR1 and CDR2 sequences are SGHDT and YYEEEE. Trimming took off 3 bases at V and 10 bases at J, with 8 bases between the two ends. The CDR3 nucleotides read TGTGCCAGCAGCTACGGGGTAGAGCAGTTCTTC. Encoded protein: CASSYGVEQFF.

The chain employs TRBV12-3 or TRBV12-4 and TRBJ2-2; 10 bases align to TRBD2. This CDR3 has 16 amino acids. Trimming cost V 2 bases and J 6 bases; bases outside gene matches: 6. The CDR3 spells CASSLFPSGSSGELFF. DNA for the CDR3: TGTGCCAGCAGTTTATTCCCTAGCGGGAGTTCCGGGGAGCTGTTTTTT.

At least ten counts were recorded for this clonotype. The V and J genes are TRBV12-3 or TRBV12-4 and TRBJ2-2; the D is unclear. The ends were cut back, 6 bases at V and 7 bases at J, with 12 bases in the middle. CDR3 length: 13 amino acids. DNA of the CDR3: TGTGCCAGCAGCCTAAGGCGGCACGGGGAGCTGTTTTTT. As protein: CASSLRRHGELFF.

This clonotype was seen repeatedly, ten times or more. J is TRBJ2-1 and V is TRBV12-3 or TRBV12-4; D not certain. V lost 4 bases and J 0 bases, leaving 13 bases between the germline ends. This CDR3 contains 16 residues. The DNA for the CDR3 is TGTGCCAGCAGTTCGTGGCGCCTGAGCTCCTACAATGAGCAGTTCTTC. It encodes CASSSWRLSSYNEQFF.

Comments on this clonotype: A much more abundant neighbour one base away suggests this may be a read error. V is TRBV29-1 and J is TRBJ2-2; tentative D call: TRBD1 (6 bases). This CDR3 comprises 13 residues. Germline CDR1 SQVTM, CDR2 ANQGSEA. The CDR3 region has the DNA TGCAGCGCTTCGGAAGGGGACACCGGGGAGCTGTCTTTT. Residues: CSASEGDTGELSF.

This clonotype was picked up many times. The rearrangement links TRBV3-1 to TRBJ2-1; D remains unclear. The germline V and J ends were trimmed by 4 bases and 3 bases, with 16 bases remaining between them. The CDR3 spans 16 residues. Germline V gene sequence: CDR1 LGHDT, CDR2 YNNKEL (reference sequence). CDR3 in amino acids: CASSPFGRIYYNEQFF. The CDR3 region has the DNA TGTGCCAGCAGCCCATTCGGCAGGATATACTACAATGAGCAGTTCTTC.

This clonotype has a count of ten or more. The rearrangement uses TRBV6-2 or TRBV6-3 and TRBJ2-1; either TRBD1 or TRBD2 may supply D (6 bases each). Germline lookup yields CDR1 MNHEY and CDR2 SVGEGT. The CDR3 runs 14 residues. V was shortened by 3 bases and J by 8 bases, with 14 bases between the two germline ends. DNA for the CDR3: TGTGCCAGCAGTTATGCTCTGGGGGGCGATGAGCAGTTCTTC. Translated: CASSYALGGDEQFF.

This clonotype was seen a handful of times. This chain joins TRBV10-2 and TRBJ2-3; D possibly uses TRBD1 or TRBD2 (6 bases each). Between the trimmed V and J ends, which lost 8 bases and 6 bases, there was a span of 18 bases. The CDR3 contains 14 residues. Germline lookup yields CDR1 WSHSY and CDR2 SAAADI. The CDR3 DNA is TGCGCCAGCCGGCGGGACATCTCAGCCGATACGCAGTATTTT. Protein product: CASRRDISADTQYF.

This clonotype was seen repeatedly, ten times or more. The chain couples TRBV12-3 or TRBV12-4 to TRBJ2-2; D is unclear. Trimming took 6 bases from V and 6 from J, leaving 8 bases between them. This CDR3 region has 12 residues. The CDR3 bases are TGTGCCAGCAGCACCCCGGCCGGGGAGCTGTTTTTT. Amino acid sequence: CASSTPAGELFF.

This clonotype was found many times. The chain has TRBV7-6 and TRBJ2-7; D might be TRBD2 (5 bases). The CDR3 covers 14 residues. V gave up 5 bases and J gave up 0 bases, with 11 bases separating them. Germline V lookup: CDR1 SGHVS, CDR2 FNYEAQ. CDR3 nucleotides: TGTGCCAGCAGCCCCGGGGTGAGCTCCTACGAGCAGTACTTC. It yields the protein CASSPGVSSYEQYF.

The V call is TRBV7-9, the J call TRBJ1-1; unclear D gene. The CDR3 covers 12 residues. Trimming took off 6 bases at V and 8 bases at J, with 13 bases between the two ends. Germline CDR1 SEHNR, CDR2 FQNEAQ (reference sequence). The CDR3: CASSPSGWEAFF. The CDR3 DNA reads TGTGCCAGCAGTCCATCCGGGTGGGAAGCTTTCTTT.

This clonotype was found many times. The rearrangement joins TRBV7-2 to TRBJ2-1; D is ambiguous. Trimming removed 0 bases from V and 10 bases from J, with 13 bases in between. CDR1 is SGHTA and CDR2 is FQGNSA in the germline V gene. This CDR3 region has 14 residues. The CDR3 nucleotides are TGTGCCAGCAGCTTAGCGATCACACCCTCAGAGCAGTTCTTC. This sequence encodes CASSLAITPSEQFF.

This chain joins TRBV21-1 and TRBJ2-7; the D call in the table, TRBD1, was not verified against the DNA. TRBV21-1 is designated a pseudogene. This CDR3 contains 12 residues. The CDR3 DNA follows: TGTGCCAGCAGCAAGCCCCCCTACGAGCAGTACTTC. This translates into CASSKPPYEQYF.

This clonotype is judged medium-sized. The chain carries TRBV10-3 and TRBJ2-1; the match to TRBD1 covers 7 bases. The CDR3 loop spans 15 amino acids. Trimming removed 4 bases from V and 4 bases from J; junction bases left unmatched: 7. CDR1 ENHRY and CDR2 SYGVKD come from the germline V gene. CDR3 in DNA: TGTGCCATCAGTGGGGACAGATCTAGATACAATGAGCAGTTCTTC. Its protein product is CAISGDRSRYNEQFF.

This clonotype has at least ten counts. V gene TRBV6-1 combines with J gene TRBJ1-5; D remains ambiguous. The germline V gene has CDR1 MNHNS and CDR2 SASEGT. Trimming took 2 bases from V and 15 from J, leaving 11 bases between them. The length of the CDR3 is 11 residues. CDR3 residues: CASSEMDLLHF. The CDR3 DNA sequence: TGTGCCAGCAGTGAAATGGACTTACTGCATTTT.

This clonotype has at least ten counts. The chain links TRBV6-2 or TRBV6-3 to TRBJ1-5; D not resolved. Germline assignment: CDR1 MNHEY and CDR2 SVGEGT. The CDR3 has 17 amino acids. Trimming pared 4 bases from V and 0 bases from J, leaving 16 bases between. CDR3 region: CASSSHLETPSNQPQHF. The CDR3 DNA follows: TGTGCCAGCAGTTCCCATCTTGAGACACCTAGCAATCAGCCCCAGCATTTT.

This clonotype was observed at least ten times. The J gene is TRBJ2-5, the V gene TRBV5-6; no reliable D call. Trimming took off 0 bases at V and 5 bases at J, with 8 bases between the two ends. Germline values: CDR1 SGHDT, CDR2 YYEEEE. The CDR3 covers 13 residues. The CDR3 loop is CASSLAYGETQYF. Written as DNA, the CDR3 is TGTGCCAGCAGCTTGGCCTACGGTGAGACCCAGTACTTC. The full variable domain, its missing parts supplied by reference TRBV5-6 and TRBJ2-5, is DAGVTQSPTHLIKTRGQQVTLRCSPKSGHDTVSWYQQALGQGPQFIFQYYEEEERQRGNFPDRFSGHQFPNYSSELNVNALLLGDSALYLCASSLAYGETQYFGPGTRLLVL.

CDR3 loop: CASSGSGGYADTQYF. The CDR3 nucleotides read TGTGCCAGCAGTGGATCGGGAGGGTATGCAGATACGCAGTATTTT. The genes are TRBV12-3 or TRBV12-4 and TRBJ2-3, with 8 bases fitting TRBD2. The CDR3 contains 15 residues. The junction had 8 bases not matched to a gene; V was cut back by 5 bases and J by 4 bases.

This clonotype was seen at least ten times. The chain has TRBV5-1 and TRBJ2-1; the D is unclear. Germline V gene data show CDR1 as SGHRS and CDR2 as YFSETQ. CDR3 length: 15 amino acids. V shed 0 bases and J shed 3 bases, with 10 bases lying between them. The CDR3: CASSLGTPNYNEQFF. The CDR3 DNA follows: TGCGCCAGCAGCTTGGGAACTCCTAACTACAATGAGCAGTTCTTC.